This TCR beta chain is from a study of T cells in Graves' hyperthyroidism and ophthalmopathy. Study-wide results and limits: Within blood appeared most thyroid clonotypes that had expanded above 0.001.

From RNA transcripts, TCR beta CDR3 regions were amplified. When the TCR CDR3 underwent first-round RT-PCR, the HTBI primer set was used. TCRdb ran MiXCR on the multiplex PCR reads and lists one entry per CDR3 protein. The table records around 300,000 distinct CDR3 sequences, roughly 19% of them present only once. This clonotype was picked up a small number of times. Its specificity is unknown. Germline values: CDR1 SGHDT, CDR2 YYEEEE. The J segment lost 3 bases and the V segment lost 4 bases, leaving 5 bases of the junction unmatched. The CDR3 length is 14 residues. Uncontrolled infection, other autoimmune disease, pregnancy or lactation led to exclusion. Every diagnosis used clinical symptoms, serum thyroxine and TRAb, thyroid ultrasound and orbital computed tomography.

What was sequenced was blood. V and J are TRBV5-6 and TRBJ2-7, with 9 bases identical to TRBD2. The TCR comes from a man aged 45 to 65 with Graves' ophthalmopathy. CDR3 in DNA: TGTGCCAGCAGCCGTAGCGGGAGAAGCTACGAGCAGTACTTC. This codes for CASSRSGRSYEQYF.